The present TCR beta chain was sequenced within a study of blood T cells in healthy people across ages. Study results and limitations: The study regarded diversity estimates from one million T cells as underestimates.

The CDR3 is made up of 13 amino acids. Looked up from germline, CDR1 is SGHTA and CDR2 is FQGNSA. V was cut by 5 bases and J by 8 bases, with 14 bases left in between. To note about this clonotype: No antigen is known for it.

The authors ran a second PCR of roughly 6 to 12 cycles using a sample-barcoded 5' primer and a J-beta primer mix. MiXCR was run by TCRdb on the 5' RACE reads, yielding one entry per CDR3 protein. The repertoire consists of 1.8 million or so distinct CDR3 sequences, with about two fifths occurring once and the leading ten covering roughly 24%. This TCR was recovered from a human donor in good health. Sequences were obtained from blood. V usage is TRBV7-2 and J usage is TRBJ2-3, with no clear D. For the CDR3, the DNA is TGTGCCAGCAGCCCACTCCCTTCGGGTACGCAGTATTTT. Residues: CASSPLPSGTQYF.